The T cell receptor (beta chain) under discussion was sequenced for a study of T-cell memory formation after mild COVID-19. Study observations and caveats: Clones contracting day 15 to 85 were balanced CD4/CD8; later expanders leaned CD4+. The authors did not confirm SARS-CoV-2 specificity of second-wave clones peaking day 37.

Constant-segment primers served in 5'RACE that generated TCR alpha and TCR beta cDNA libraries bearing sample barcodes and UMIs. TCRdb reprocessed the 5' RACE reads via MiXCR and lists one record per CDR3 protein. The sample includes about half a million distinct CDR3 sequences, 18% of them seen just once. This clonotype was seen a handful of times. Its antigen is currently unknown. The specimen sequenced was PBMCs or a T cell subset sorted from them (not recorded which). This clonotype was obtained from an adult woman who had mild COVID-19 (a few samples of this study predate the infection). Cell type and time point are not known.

The CDR3 nucleotides read TGTGCCAGCAGCCCAAAGTGGCAGGGGGCGTCTTCCGACAATGAGCAGTTCTTC. Translating it yields CASSPKWQGASSDNEQFF. This rearrangement joins TRBV7-8 to TRBJ2-1; 8 bases agree with TRBD1. The ends lost 5 bases at V and 5 bases at J; junction bases unmatched: 17. CDR3 length equals 18 residues. Germline assignment: CDR1 SGHVS and CDR2 FQNEAQ. The full variable domain, its missing parts supplied by reference TRBV7-8 and TRBJ2-1, is GAGVSQSPRYKVAKRGQDVALRCDPISGHVSLFWYQQALGQGPEFLTYFQNEAQLDKSGLPSDRFFAERPEGSVSTLKIQRTQQEDSAVYLCASSPKWQGASSDNEQFFGPGTRLTVL.